Given below is one T cell receptor beta chain in context. The data were produced by immunoSEQ multiplex PCR, yet TCRdb's version contains in-frame clones alone and is incomplete. The table has about 96,000 clones, more than 85% seen once; the top ten hold approximately 7.9%. This CDR3 has 13 residues. The ends lost 3 bases at V and 8 bases at J; junction bases unmatched: 3. The germline V gene encodes CDR1 MGHRA and CDR2 YSYEKL. These data are taken from a study of control samples from healthy donors and cancer patients. The clonotype was recovered from a man aged 18 to 30 in good health. Sequencing used blood. V gene TRBV4-1 combines with J gene TRBJ1-1; 10 nucleotides line up with TRBD1. The CDR3 loop reads CASSHRTGGEAFF. The CDR3 region has the DNA TGCGCCAGCAGCCATAGGACAGGGGGGGAAGCTTTCTTT.